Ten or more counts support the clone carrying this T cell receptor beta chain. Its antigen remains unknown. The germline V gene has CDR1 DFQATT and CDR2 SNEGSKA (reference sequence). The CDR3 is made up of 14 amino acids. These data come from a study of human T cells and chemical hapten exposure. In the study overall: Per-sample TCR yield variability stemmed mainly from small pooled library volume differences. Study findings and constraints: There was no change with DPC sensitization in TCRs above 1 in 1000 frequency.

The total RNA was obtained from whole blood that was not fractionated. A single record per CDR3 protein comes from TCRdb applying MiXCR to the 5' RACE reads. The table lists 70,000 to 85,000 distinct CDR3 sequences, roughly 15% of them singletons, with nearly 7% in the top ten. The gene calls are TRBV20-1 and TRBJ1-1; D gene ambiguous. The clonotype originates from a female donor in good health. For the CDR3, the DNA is TGCAGCCCAAGCCAGTCTCAGGCAAACACTGAAGCTTTCTTT. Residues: CSPSQSQANTEAFF.